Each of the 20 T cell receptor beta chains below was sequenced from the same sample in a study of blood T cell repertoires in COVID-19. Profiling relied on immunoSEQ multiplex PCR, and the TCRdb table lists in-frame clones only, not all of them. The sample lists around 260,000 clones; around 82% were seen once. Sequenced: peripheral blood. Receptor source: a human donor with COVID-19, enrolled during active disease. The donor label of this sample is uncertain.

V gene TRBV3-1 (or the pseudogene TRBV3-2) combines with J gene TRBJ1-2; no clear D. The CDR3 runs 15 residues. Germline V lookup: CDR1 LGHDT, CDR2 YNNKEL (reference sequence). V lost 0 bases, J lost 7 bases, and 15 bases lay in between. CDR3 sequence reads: CASSQDQVLFSGYTF. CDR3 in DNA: TGTGCCAGCAGCCAAGATCAGGTTCTATTCTCTGGCTACACCTTC.

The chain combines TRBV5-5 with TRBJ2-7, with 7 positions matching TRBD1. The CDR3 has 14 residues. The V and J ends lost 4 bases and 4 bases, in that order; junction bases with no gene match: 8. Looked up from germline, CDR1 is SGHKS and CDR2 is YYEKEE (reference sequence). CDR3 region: CASSQTGIGYEQYF. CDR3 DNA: TGTGCCAGCAGCCAGACAGGGATTGGATACGAGCAGTACTTC.

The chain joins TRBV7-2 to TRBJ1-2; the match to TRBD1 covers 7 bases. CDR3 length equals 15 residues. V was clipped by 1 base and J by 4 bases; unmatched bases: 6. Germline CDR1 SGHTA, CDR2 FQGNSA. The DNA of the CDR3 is TGTGCCAGCAGCTTAGATCTTGGGACAGTCTATGGCTACACCTTC. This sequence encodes CASSLDLGTVYGYTF.

CDR3 amino acids: CASSLRGPNQPQHF. The CDR3 nucleotides are TGTGCCAGCAGCCTTAGGGGTCCCAATCAGCCCCAGCATTTT. This chain links TRBV3-1 (or the pseudogene TRBV3-2) with TRBJ1-5; D perhaps matches TRBD1 (5 bases). The CDR3 contains 14 residues. Germline CDR1 and CDR2: LGHDT and YNNKEL (reference sequence). Trimming removed 4 bases at V and 3 bases at J, with 10 bases between.

The CDR3 nucleotides are TGTGCCACCAGACCTATGACAGCAACTAATGAAAAACTGTTTTTT. It yields the protein CATRPMTATNEKLFF. The rearrangement uses TRBV15 and TRBJ1-4, with D tentatively TRBD1 (5 bases). This CDR3 spans 15 amino acids. The germline V gene encodes CDR1 LNHNV and CDR2 YYDKDF (reference sequence). Trimming stripped 6 bases from V and 0 bases from J, with 11 bases between.

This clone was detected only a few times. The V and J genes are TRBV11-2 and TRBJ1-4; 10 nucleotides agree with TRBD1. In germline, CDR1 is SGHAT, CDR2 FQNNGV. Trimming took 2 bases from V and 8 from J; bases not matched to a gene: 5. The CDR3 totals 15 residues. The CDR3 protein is CASSLSGTGEEKLFF. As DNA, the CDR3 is TGTGCCAGCAGCTTATCCGGGACAGGGGAGGAAAAACTGTTTTTT.

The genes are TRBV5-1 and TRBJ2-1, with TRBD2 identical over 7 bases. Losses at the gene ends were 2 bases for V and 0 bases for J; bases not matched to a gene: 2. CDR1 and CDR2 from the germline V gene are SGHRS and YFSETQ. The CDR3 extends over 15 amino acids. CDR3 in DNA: TGCGCCAGCAGCTTAGGCGGGAGCTCCTACAATGAGCAGTTCTTC. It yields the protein CASSLGGSSYNEQFF. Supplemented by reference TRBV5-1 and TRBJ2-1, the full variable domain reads KAGVTQTPRYLIKTRGQQVTLSCSPISGHRSVSWYQQTPGQGLQFLFEYFSETQRNKGNFPGRFSGRQFSNSRSEMNVSTLELGDSALYLCASSLGGSSYNEQFFGPGTRLTVL.

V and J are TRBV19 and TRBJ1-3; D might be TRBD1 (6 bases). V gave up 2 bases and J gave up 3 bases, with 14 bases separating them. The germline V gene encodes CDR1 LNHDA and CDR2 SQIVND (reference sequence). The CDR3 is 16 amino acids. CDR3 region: CASSITAGGLGNTIYF. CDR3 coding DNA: TGTGCCAGTAGTATAACTGCGGGGGGGCTTGGAAACACCATATATTTT. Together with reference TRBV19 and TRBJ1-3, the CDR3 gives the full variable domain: DGGITQSPKYLFRKEGQNVTLSCEQNLNHDAMYWYRQDPGQGLRLIYYSQIVNDFQKGDIAEGYSVSREKKESFPLTVTSAQKNPTAFYLCASSITAGGLGNTIYFGEGSWLTVV.

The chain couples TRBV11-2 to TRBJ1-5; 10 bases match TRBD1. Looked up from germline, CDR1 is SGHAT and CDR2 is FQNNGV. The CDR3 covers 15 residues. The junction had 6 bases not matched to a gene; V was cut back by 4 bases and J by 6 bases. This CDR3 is CASSSDWDRGQPQHF. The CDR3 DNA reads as TGTGCCAGCAGCTCCGATTGGGACAGGGGTCAGCCCCAGCATTTT.

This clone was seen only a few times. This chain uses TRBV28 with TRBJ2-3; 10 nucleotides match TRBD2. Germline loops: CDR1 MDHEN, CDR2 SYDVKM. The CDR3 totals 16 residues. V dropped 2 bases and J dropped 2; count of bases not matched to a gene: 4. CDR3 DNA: TGTGCCAGCAGTTTACCTAGCGGGGGACTCACAGATACGCAGTATTTT. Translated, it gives CASSLPSGGLTDTQYF.

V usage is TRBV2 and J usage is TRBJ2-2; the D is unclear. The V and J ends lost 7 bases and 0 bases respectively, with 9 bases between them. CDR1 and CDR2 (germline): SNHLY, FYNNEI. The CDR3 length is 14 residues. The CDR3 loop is CASTLTPNTGELFF. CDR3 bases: TGTGCCAGCACCCTGACACCGAACACCGGGGAGCTGTTTTTT.

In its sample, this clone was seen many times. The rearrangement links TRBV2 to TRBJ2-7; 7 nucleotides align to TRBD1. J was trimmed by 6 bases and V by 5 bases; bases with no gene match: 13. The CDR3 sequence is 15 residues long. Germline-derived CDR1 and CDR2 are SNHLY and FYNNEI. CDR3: CASSPGTALLGEQYF. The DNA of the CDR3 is TGTGCCAGCAGTCCTGGGACAGCGCTATTGGGCGAGCAGTACTTC.

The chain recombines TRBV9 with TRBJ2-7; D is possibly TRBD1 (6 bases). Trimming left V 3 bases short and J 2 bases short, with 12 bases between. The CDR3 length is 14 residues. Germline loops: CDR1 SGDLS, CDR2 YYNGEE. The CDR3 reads CASSASTGTYEQYF. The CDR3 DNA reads TGTGCCAGCAGCGCCTCAACAGGGACCTACGAGCAGTACTTC.

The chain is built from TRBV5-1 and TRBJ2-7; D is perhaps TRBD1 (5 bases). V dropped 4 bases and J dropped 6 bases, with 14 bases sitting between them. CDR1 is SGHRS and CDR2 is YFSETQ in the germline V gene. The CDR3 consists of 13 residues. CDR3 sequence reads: CASSATQVSEQYF. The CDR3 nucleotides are TGCGCCAGCAGCGCTACACAGGTGTCCGAGCAGTACTTC.

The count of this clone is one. The CDR3 DNA reads as TGTGCCAGCAGTTTATCGCACGCTAGCGGGAGGGGTTACGAGCAGTACTTC. It translates to CASSLSHASGRGYEQYF. This chain connects TRBV27 to TRBJ2-7, with 12 bases identical to TRBD2. Germline trimming cut 0 bases from V and 4 bases from J; bases unmatched to any gene: 7. The germline V gene encodes CDR1 MNHEY and CDR2 SMNVEV (reference sequence). The CDR3 is made up of 17 amino acids.

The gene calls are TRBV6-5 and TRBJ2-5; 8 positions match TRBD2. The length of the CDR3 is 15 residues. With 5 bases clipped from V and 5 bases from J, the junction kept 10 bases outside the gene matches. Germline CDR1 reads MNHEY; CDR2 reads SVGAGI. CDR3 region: CASSPRGGGGETQYF. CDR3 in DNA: TGTGCCAGCAGTCCCCGGGGGGGAGGAGGGGAGACCCAGTACTTC.

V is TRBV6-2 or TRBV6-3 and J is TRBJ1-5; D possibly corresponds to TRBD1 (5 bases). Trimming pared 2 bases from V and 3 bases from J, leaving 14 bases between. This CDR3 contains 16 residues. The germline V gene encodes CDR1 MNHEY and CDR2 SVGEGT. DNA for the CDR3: TGTGCCAGCAGTTACAGGGGCCAAGGGTACAATCAGCCCCAGCATTTT. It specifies CASSYRGQGYNQPQHF.

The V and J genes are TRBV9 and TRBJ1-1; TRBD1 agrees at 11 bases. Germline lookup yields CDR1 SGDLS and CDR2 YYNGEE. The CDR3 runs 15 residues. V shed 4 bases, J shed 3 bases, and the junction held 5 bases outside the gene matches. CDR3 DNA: TGTGCCAGCAGCATTGGACAGGGGGCTGACACTGAAGCTTTCTTT. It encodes CASSIGQGADTEAFF.

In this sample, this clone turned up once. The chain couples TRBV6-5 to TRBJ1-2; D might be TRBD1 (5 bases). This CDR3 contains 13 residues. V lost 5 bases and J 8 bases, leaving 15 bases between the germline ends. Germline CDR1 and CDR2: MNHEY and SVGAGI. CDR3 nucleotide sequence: TGTGCCAGCAGTACCCGGGCCTCAGGGGGCTACACCTTC. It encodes CASSTRASGGYTF.

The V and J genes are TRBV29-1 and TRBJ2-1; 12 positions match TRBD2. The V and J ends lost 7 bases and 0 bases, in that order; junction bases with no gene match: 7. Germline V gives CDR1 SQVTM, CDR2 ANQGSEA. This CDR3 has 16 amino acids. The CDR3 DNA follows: TGCAGCGCACCCGGACTAGCGGGAAGCTCCTACAATGAGCAGTTCTTC. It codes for CSAPGLAGSSYNEQFF.